A selection of T cell receptor beta chains follows, all from one sample in a study of blood T cell repertoires in COVID-19. Here immunoSEQ multiplex PCR was the method, and the copy in TCRdb shows in-frame clones only, minus some. The table shows 180,000 or so clones, with around 85% occurring only once. The sequencing sample was made of peripheral blood. These receptors originate from an older woman with acute or convalescent COVID-19. Each CDR3 is given with its conserved first and last residue. D genes are given only for firm matches. Some rows mark clone size as missing; the rest say once, few, many or name a class of expanded clone.

- | TRBJ1-3 | TRBD1 | TRBV12-5 | TGTGCTAGTGGACCCGACAGGGGTAATGGAAACACCATATATTTT | CASGPDRGNGNTIYF
- | TRBJ1-1 | - | TRBV6-5 | TGTGCCAGCAGTTCAAACACTGAAGCTTTCTTT | CASSSNTEAFF
- | TRBJ2-5 | - | TRBV21-1 | TGTGCCAGCAGCAAAGGTAATAGCGGGCCTCCGACGGAGACCCAGTACTTC | CASSKGNSGPPTETQYF
- | TRBJ1-2 | TRBD1 | TRBV5-1 | TGCGCCAGCAGCAATGGACAGGGGGCGAAGAAATTATATGGCTACACCTTC | CASSNGQGAKKLYGYTF
- | TRBJ2-1 | - | TRBV2 | TGTGCCAGCAGGGCCTTTGCGGGCCTTTCCTACAATGAGCAGTTCTTC | CASRAFAGLSYNEQFF
- | TRBJ1-6 | - | TRBV5-1 | TGCGCCAGCAGCTTGGAACAGGGACAAAATTCACCCCTCCACTTT | CASSLEQGQNSPLHF
many | TRBJ2-1 | - | TRBV24-1 | TGTGCCACCAGTGATTTGAGGTACCGGGACAATGAGCAGTTCTTC | CATSDLRYRDNEQFF
- | TRBJ2-1 | TRBD2 | TRBV27 | TGTGCCAGCAGTCGGGTCGGGACTAGCGGCATCATCTACAATGAGCAGTTCTTC | CASSRVGTSGIIYNEQFF
once | TRBJ1-2 | - | TRBV6-1 | TGTGCCAGCAGTGAACGGTGGCAGCGAGGCTACACCTTC | CASSERWQRGYTF
once | TRBJ1-5 | - | TRBV12-3/TRBV12-4 | TGTGCCAGCAGTTTTAGAACACCCGGGGCCCAGCATTTT | CASSFRTPGAQHF
- | TRBJ2-2 | - | TRBV5-6 | TGTGCCTGGACGGGAGAGGGCGGGGAGCTGTTTTTT | CAWTGEGGELFF
- | TRBJ1-2 | - | TRBV29-1 | TGCAGCGTTGAAATAGGGACAAAGAATGGCTACACCTTC | CSVEIGTKNGYTF
- | TRBJ1-2 | - | TRBV30 | TGTGCCTGGAGTGTACAGCTCTACTTCTATGGCTACACCTTC | CAWSVQLYFYGYTF
many | TRBJ2-1 | TRBD2 | TRBV18 | TGTGCCAGCTCACCACCGAGAACTAGCGGAGGGGAGCAGTTCTTC | CASSPPRTSGGEQFF
few | TRBJ2-2 | - | TRBV2 | TGTGCCAGCAGTGAACAAGGTAGCGCATACACCGGGGAGCTGTTTTTT | CASSEQGSAYTGELFF
once | TRBJ1-2 | TRBD1 | TRBV28 | TGTGCCAGCAGTTTAACGGCAGGGGGCTATGGCTACACCTTC | CASSLTAGGYGYTF
- | TRBJ1-2 | - | TRBV27 | TGTGCCAGCAGTAGGGGGACGGGTGGCTACACCTTC | CASSRGTGGYTF
few | TRBJ1-1 | - | TRBV5-1 | TGCGCCAGCAGCTTAAGACAGGAGAACACTGAAGCTTTCTTT | CASSLRQENTEAFF
- | TRBJ2-3 | - | TRBV6-6 | TGTGCCAGCAGACGTTTGGGAGGGGGAGGGACAGATACGCAGTATTTT | CASRRLGGGGTDTQYF
- | TRBJ1-1 | - | TRBV5-4 | TGTGCCAGCAGCATGACAGGGAACACTGAAGCTTTCTTT | CASSMTGNTEAFF
- | TRBJ2-1 | TRBD2 | TRBV5-4 | TGTGCCAGCAGCTTGGGGACTAGCTACAATGAGCAGTTCTTC | CASSLGTSYNEQFF
- | TRBJ2-6 | - | TRBV28 | TGTGCCACCCGGGGCCCGGCGGGAAAGGCCAACGTCCTGACTTTC | CATRGPAGKANVLTF
- | TRBJ1-1 | TRBD1 | TRBV5-1 | TGCGCCAGCAGCCCCAGACAGGGAGGCCTCCTAGAGACTGAAGCTTTCTTT | CASSPRQGGLLETEAFF
- | TRBJ1-2 | - | TRBV6-5 | TGTGCCAGCAGCTCTACCGACATCTATGGCTACACCTTC | CASSSTDIYGYTF
- | TRBJ1-1 | TRBD1 | TRBV5-1 | TGCGCCAGCAGCTGGGCCGGACAGGGGGAAACTGAAGCTTTCTTT | CASSWAGQGETEAFF
- | TRBJ2-1 | TRBD2 | TRBV19 | TGTGCCATTTCCGGGACTAGCGGGAGTACTTCCTACAATGAGCAGTTCTTC | CAISGTSGSTSYNEQFF
- | TRBJ1-2 | - | TRBV12-2 | TGTGCAAGTCGCTTAGTCGCCGGGACAGCGGAAGACTATGGCTACACCTTC | CASRLVAGTAEDYGYTF
once | TRBJ2-3 | - | TRBV10-3 | TGTGCCATCAGTGTCGGGGGAGCACACACAGATACGCAGTATTTT | CAISVGGAHTDTQYF
once | TRBJ1-1 | TRBD1 | TRBV13 | TGTGCCAGCAGCTGGACAGGAAACACTGAAGCTTTCTTT | CASSWTGNTEAFF
- | TRBJ2-5 | TRBD1 | TRBV2 | TGTGCCAGCAGTCTACAGGGGGCGACGGAGACCCAGTACTTC | CASSLQGATETQYF